This T cell receptor beta chain was found in a study of cytomegalovirus exposure and HLA in healthy donors. General study findings and limits: Later analysis showed TCR association rates varying by HLA locus, highest for DRB1 and lowest for HLA-C.

This CDR3 comprises 15 residues. CDR1 and CDR2 (germline): SGHRS, YFSETQ. With 4 bases clipped from V and 2 bases from J, the junction kept 6 bases outside the gene matches. PCR was performed using 60 Vbeta and 13 Jbeta primers. Authors' methods: A later analysis tallied 65 million to 85 million unique TCR beta chains, 9.5 million to 14 million of them shared. TCRdb keeps only in-frame clones here, not all; method: immunoSEQ multiplex PCR. V and J calls and clone size come straight from that table; D and trimming were deduced from the DNA. The data show roughly 89,000 clones, 80% seen once. Details on this clone: Its antigen is currently unknown.

The chain carries TRBV5-1 and TRBJ2-3; 8 bases match TRBD2. The material sequenced was PBMCs. The sequence was obtained from a man aged 18 to 29 in good health and CMV-seronegative. The CDR3 DNA reads TGCGCCAGCAGCCTCGGGGGGGCTGACACAGATACGCAGTATTTT. Its protein is CASSLGGADTDTQYF. Combining the CDR3 with reference TRBV5-1 and TRBJ2-3 gives the whole variable domain KAGVTQTPRYLIKTRGQQVTLSCSPISGHRSVSWYQQTPGQGLQFLFEYFSETQRNKGNFPGRFSGRQFSNSRSEMNVSTLELGDSALYLCASSLGGADTDTQYFGPGTRLTVL.